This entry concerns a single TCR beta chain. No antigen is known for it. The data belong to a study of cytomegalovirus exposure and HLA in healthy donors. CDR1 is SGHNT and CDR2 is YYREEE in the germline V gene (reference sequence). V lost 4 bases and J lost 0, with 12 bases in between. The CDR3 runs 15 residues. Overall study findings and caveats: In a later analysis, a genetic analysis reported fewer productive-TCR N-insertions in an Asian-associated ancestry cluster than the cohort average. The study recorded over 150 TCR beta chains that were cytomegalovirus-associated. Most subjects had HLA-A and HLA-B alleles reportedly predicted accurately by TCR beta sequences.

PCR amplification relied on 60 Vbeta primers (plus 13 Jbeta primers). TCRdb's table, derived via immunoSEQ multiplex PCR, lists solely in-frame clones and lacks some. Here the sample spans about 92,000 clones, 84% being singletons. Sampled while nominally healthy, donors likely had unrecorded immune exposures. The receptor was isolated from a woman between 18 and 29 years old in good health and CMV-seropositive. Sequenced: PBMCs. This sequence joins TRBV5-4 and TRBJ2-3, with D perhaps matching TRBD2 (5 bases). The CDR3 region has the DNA TGTGCCAGCAGCAATGGAGGCACTAGCACAGATACGCAGTATTTT. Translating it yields CASSNGGTSTDTQYF.